This T cell receptor (beta chain) was recorded in a study of T-cell reconstitution after alpha-beta-depleted transplantation in children. This clonotype was detected many times. Per the germline V gene, CDR1 is ENHRY and CDR2 is SYGVKD. The trim removed 0 bases at V and 4 bases at J, leaving 2 bases unmatched. This CDR3 spans 15 amino acids. TCRbeta library preparation incorporated unique molecular identifiers. TCRdb re-analysed the PCR reads in MiXCR, keeping a single row per CDR3 protein. The sample holds about 230,000 distinct CDR3 sequences, 9.7% seen once. The source of this sequence is a human donor who donated a stem cell graft to a child with SCID. This material consisted of PBMCs from the stem cell graft donor, taken from the stem cell graft. The chain joins TRBV10-3 to TRBJ1-2; 10 nucleotides align to TRBD1. The CDR3 sequence is CAISESGQGLYGYTF. The CDR3 DNA sequence: TGTGCCATCAGTGAGTCGGGACAGGGGCTCTATGGCTACACCTTC.